A selection of T cell receptor beta chains follows, all from one sample in a study of blood T cell repertoires in COVID-19. TCRdb keeps only in-frame clones here, not all; method: immunoSEQ multiplex PCR. This repertoire shows roughly 270,000 clones, around 80% found once; its top ten account for around 5%. Sequenced material: PBMCs or T cells enriched from blood (not recorded which). The receptors shown here come from a man aged 40-49 years who had been exposed to COVID-19. CDR3s leave out the opening cysteine and the closing phenylalanine or tryptophan.

j_call: TRBJ1-5; v_call: TRBV12-3/TRBV12-4; cdr3_aa: ASSLARGQPQH
j_call: TRBJ2-7; v_call: TRBV7-6; cdr3_aa: ASSLAEEGEQY
j_call: TRBJ2-7; v_call: TRBV27; cdr3_aa: ASSLKMGYTGFPSAEQY
j_call: TRBJ1-5; v_call: TRBV6-5; cdr3_aa: ASKQGPDQPQH
j_call: TRBJ2-2; v_call: TRBV6-5; cdr3_aa: ASSYGPGGELF
j_call: TRBJ2-1; v_call: TRBV30; cdr3_aa: AWTLGSGSGSEQF
j_call: TRBJ2-5; v_call: TRBV4-1; cdr3_aa: ASSGLNQETQY
j_call: TRBJ1-5; v_call: TRBV30; cdr3_aa: AWGGQGEHQPQH
j_call: TRBJ2-7; v_call: TRBV19; cdr3_aa: ASSTHGQGLAYEQY
j_call: TRBJ1-1; v_call: TRBV2; cdr3_aa: ASSVMNTEAF
j_call: TRBJ2-2; v_call: TRBV24-1; cdr3_aa: ATSDSTGYTGELF
j_call: TRBJ1-2; v_call: TRBV10-2; cdr3_aa: ASSESVGHSYGYT
j_call: TRBJ2-3; v_call: TRBV13; cdr3_aa: ASSFGRTDTQY
j_call: TRBJ1-4; v_call: TRBV7-9; cdr3_aa: ASSLEGGHNEKLF
j_call: TRBJ2-1; v_call: TRBV29-1; cdr3_aa: SGAKKGQGLPGGEQF
j_call: TRBJ2-2; v_call: TRBV27; cdr3_aa: AARLAVNTGELF
j_call: TRBJ1-5; v_call: TRBV29-1; cdr3_aa: SAGDSPSQPQH
j_call: TRBJ2-2; v_call: TRBV4-1; cdr3_aa: ASSQEFNGNTGELF
j_call: TRBJ2-5; v_call: TRBV7-6; cdr3_aa: ASSLAGGLAVEETQY
j_call: TRBJ2-1; v_call: TRBV24-1; cdr3_aa: ATSDPQGAQGNEQF
j_call: TRBJ1-2; v_call: TRBV12-5; cdr3_aa: ASGLGHRGGYT
j_call: TRBJ1-5; v_call: TRBV19; cdr3_aa: ASSIPAMISNQPQH
j_call: TRBJ2-1; v_call: TRBV28; cdr3_aa: ASLSGSVNEQF
j_call: TRBJ2-7; v_call: TRBV18; cdr3_aa: ASSPGTSFYEQY
j_call: TRBJ1-1; v_call: TRBV4-2; cdr3_aa: ASSQVGRNTEAF
j_call: TRBJ1-1; v_call: TRBV4-1; cdr3_aa: ASSQVTGTEAF
j_call: TRBJ1-2; v_call: TRBV12-3/TRBV12-4; cdr3_aa: ASRLGQGLST
j_call: TRBJ2-1; v_call: TRBV19; cdr3_aa: ASSRGGAENEQF
j_call: TRBJ2-1; v_call: TRBV18; cdr3_aa: ASSPRDSRDNEQF
j_call: TRBJ2-5; v_call: TRBV10-2; cdr3_aa: ASSESGRETQY
j_call: TRBJ2-7; v_call: TRBV7-2; cdr3_aa: ASSLISGDYHYEQY
j_call: TRBJ2-2; v_call: TRBV6-5; cdr3_aa: ASSYRPGMTGELF
j_call: TRBJ2-7; v_call: TRBV25-1; cdr3_aa: ASSDPTREIDYEQY
j_call: TRBJ2-7; v_call: TRBV5-1; cdr3_aa: ASSPDRGYEQY
j_call: TRBJ2-7; v_call: TRBV6-6; cdr3_aa: ASSSTGQTYEQY
j_call: TRBJ2-7; v_call: TRBV5-1; cdr3_aa: ASSLGHFAGKAYEQY
j_call: TRBJ2-7; v_call: TRBV5-1; cdr3_aa: ASSLGQGADYEQY